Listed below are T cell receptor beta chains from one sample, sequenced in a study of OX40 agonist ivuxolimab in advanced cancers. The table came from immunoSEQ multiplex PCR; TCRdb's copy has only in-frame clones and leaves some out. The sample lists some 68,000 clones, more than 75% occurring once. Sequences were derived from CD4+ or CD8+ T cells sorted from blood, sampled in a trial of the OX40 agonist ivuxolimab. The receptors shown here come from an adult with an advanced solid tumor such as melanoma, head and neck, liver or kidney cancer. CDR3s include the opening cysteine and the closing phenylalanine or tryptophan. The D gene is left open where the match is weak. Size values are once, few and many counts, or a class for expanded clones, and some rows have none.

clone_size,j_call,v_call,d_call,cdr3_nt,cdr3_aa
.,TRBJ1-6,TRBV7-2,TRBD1,TGTGCCAGCAGCTTGATGCAGGGGGCAGAAACCTATAATTCACCCCTCCACTTT,CASSLMQGAETYNSPLHF
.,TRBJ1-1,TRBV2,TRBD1,TGTGCCAGCAGTGTTGGACAGGGGCCCGACACTGAAGCTTTCTTT,CASSVGQGPDTEAFF
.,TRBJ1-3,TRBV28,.,TGTGCCAGCAGTACCATACTCCTGGGACGGGGGTTAGGAAACACCATATATTTT,CASSTILLGRGLGNTIYF
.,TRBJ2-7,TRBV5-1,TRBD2,TGCGCCAGCAGTTCGGGGGGGACTAGCGTCTACGAGCAGTACTTC,CASSSGGTSVYEQYF
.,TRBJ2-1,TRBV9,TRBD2,TGTGCCAGCAGCCCGGCGGGGGACTACAATGAGCAGTTCTTC,CASSPAGDYNEQFF
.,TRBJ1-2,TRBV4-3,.,TGCGCCAGCAGCCAAGATCAGGGGCGCGGCTACACCTTC,CASSQDQGRGYTF
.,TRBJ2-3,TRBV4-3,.,TGCGCCAGCAGCCAAGATCGAGACCTATACGTCGATACGCAGTATTTT,CASSQDRDLYVDTQYF
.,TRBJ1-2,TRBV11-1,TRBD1,TGTGCCAGCAGTCGTGACAGGGCGGGCTATGGCTACACCTTC,CASSRDRAGYGYTF
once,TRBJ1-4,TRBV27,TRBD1,TGTGCCAGTGGGGACAGGGGCAGTAATGAAAAACTGTTTTTT,CASGDRGSNEKLFF
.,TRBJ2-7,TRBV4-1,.,TGCGCCAGCAGCCAAGATTCAGGCCGAGCCTACGAGCAGTACTTC,CASSQDSGRAYEQYF
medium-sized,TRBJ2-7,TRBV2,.,TGTGCCAGCACTAAACAGCCCAACTACGAGCAGTACTTC,CASTKQPNYEQYF
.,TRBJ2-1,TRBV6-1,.,TGTGCCAGCAGTGAACAAGGAAGCTCCTACAATGAGCAGTTCTTC,CASSEQGSSYNEQFF